The rows below give T cell receptor beta chains drawn from one sample of a study of CD8 T cells in Susac syndrome. Each CDR3 protein is one row after TCRdb ran MiXCR on the immunoSEQ multiplex PCR reads. The sample shows tens of thousands of distinct CDR3 sequences, around 93% of them seen only once. Sequences were obtained from CD4+ T cells from PBMCs. The receptors come from a human donor with Susac syndrome. The conserved cysteine and the conserved F or W are not part of the CDR3 here. Fields, in order: CDR3 protein, V gene.

CDR3: ASSPADRGLYNEQF; V: TRBV12-3/TRBV12-4
CDR3: SVQGLTNTEAF; V: TRBV29-1
CDR3: ASGTYEQY; V: TRBV2
CDR3: ASGGDSGEQF; V: TRBV9
CDR3: ASSQVDETQY; V: TRBV14
CDR3: ASSGVWGVRYEQY; V: TRBV6-5
CDR3: ASSMGGTREQF; V: TRBV19
CDR3: ASSDIEATDTQY; V: TRBV5-1
CDR3: ASSQPGPGGWTQY; V: TRBV28
CDR3: ASSLSHSSTDTQY; V: TRBV11-2
CDR3: ASSLSGAAGGGDQPQH; V: TRBV7-9
CDR3: SVRLTYDQPQH; V: TRBV29-1
CDR3: ASSSYIMSTGTDTQY; V: TRBV7-9
CDR3: ASSQTNYNEQF; V: TRBV7-2
CDR3: ASSLRGTRASTGELF; V: TRBV7-3
CDR3: ASTPPGTSNYGYT; V: TRBV2
CDR3: ASSFKGRNTEAF; V: TRBV12-3/TRBV12-4
CDR3: AFQSNEQF; V: TRBV7-9
CDR3: SVGGAGSNQPQH; V: TRBV29-1
CDR3: ASVLGGSRSEQY; V: TRBV7-2
CDR3: SARASGTMGEQY; V: TRBV20-1
CDR3: ASSLGQGEETQY; V: TRBV5-1
CDR3: ASSFAGIEQY; V: TRBV7-9
CDR3: ASSIHPPRSLAGVINEQF; V: TRBV7-8
CDR3: ATRREGQGARGELF; V: TRBV15
CDR3: ASSPSRVPSGANVLT; V: TRBV18
CDR3: ASSSQQGAPYNEQF; V: TRBV6-7
CDR3: SAEGTGGDEQY; V: TRBV20-1
CDR3: ASSQALGGRNNQPQH; V: TRBV4-1
CDR3: ASSLTGQGTTDTQY; V: TRBV7-3
CDR3: ASSPQRGEGQPQH; V: TRBV18
CDR3: ASSGGPRFF; V: TRBV12-3/TRBV12-4
CDR3: AWNGGSNQPQH; V: TRBV30
CDR3: SADRLAGRDEKLF; V: TRBV20-1
CDR3: ASSAYRQTDTQY; V: TRBV6-1
CDR3: ASSIGTGTSSSYEQY; V: TRBV19
CDR3: ASSPAGTGNGELF; V: TRBV6-5
CDR3: ASSPRQINQPQH; V: TRBV6-5
CDR3: ASSWDTDGNTEAF; V: TRBV5-1
CDR3: ASSLASGGGKETQY; V: TRBV5-4
CDR3: ASSYSGTTTYEQY; V: TRBV6-5
CDR3: ASSYGGTSRGDTQY; V: TRBV6-5
CDR3: ASRRDGQAF; V: TRBV6-6
CDR3: ASSFANTEAF; V: TRBV7-2
CDR3: ASILGNNVGPQH; V: TRBV5-8
CDR3: ASTLGTVGNQPQH; V: TRBV28